Presented here are 4 T cell receptor beta chains from one specimen sequenced in a study of cytomegalovirus exposure and HLA in healthy donors. PCR used 60 Vbeta primers and 13 Jbeta primers. This table comes from immunoSEQ multiplex PCR, and its TCRdb copy is limited to in-frame clones, with some not included. The table shows about 200,000 clones, with around 83% occurring only once. Sequencing was performed on PBMCs. The receptors come from a woman between 40 and 50 years old in good health and CMV-seronegative.

The rearrangement joins TRBV18 to TRBJ2-7, with 7 bases fitting TRBD1. The J segment lost 0 bases and the V segment lost 3 bases, leaving 2 bases of the junction unmatched. The CDR3 is made up of 14 amino acids. Germline V gene sequence: CDR1 KGHSH, CDR2 LQKENI. The CDR3 DNA follows: TGTGCCAGCTCACCCGGGGACAGCTCCTACGAGCAGTACTTC. Translation: CASSPGDSSYEQYF.

In this sample, this clone turned up once. The chain carries TRBV27 and TRBJ1-2, with D possibly matching TRBD1 (5 bases). Deletions cut 5 bases from V and 0 bases from J, with 31 bases between. In germline, CDR1 is MNHEY, CDR2 SMNVEV (reference sequence). This CDR3 has 21 residues. The DNA of the CDR3 is TGTGCCAGCAGTCCCCGGGACTTAAATCAACCGTTTGGCGTAGCTAACTATGGCTACACCTTC. Amino acid sequence: CASSPRDLNQPFGVANYGYTF.

The rearrangement links TRBV30 to TRBJ2-1, with 7 bases lining up with TRBD2. The germline V gene encodes CDR1 GTSNPN and CDR2 SVGIG (reference sequence). With V trimmed by 3 bases and J by 1 base, 12 bases remained unmatched. The CDR3 totals 17 residues. CDR3 sequence reads: CAWRAQRDLGSYNEQFF. CDR3 in DNA: TGTGCCTGGAGGGCCCAGCGGGATTTAGGGTCCTACAATGAGCAGTTCTTC.

The chain has TRBV5-1 and TRBJ1-4; 9 positions agree with TRBD1. This CDR3 is built from 18 residues. The V and J ends lost 4 bases and 1 base, in that order; junction bases with no gene match: 11. CDR1 and CDR2 (germline): SGHRS, YFSETQ. This CDR3 reads CASSGGTGSMRTNEKLFF. The CDR3 bases are TGCGCCAGCAGCGGGGGGACAGGGAGTATGAGAACTAATGAAAAACTGTTTTTT.